Listed below are T cell receptor beta chains from one sample, sequenced in a study of cytotoxic CD8 clonotypes in ibrutinib-treated CLL. Libraries were prepared by immunoSEQ multiplex PCR; TCRdb keeps only in-frame clonotypes and omits some of them. The top ten clones hold roughly 9.5% of a sample with about 24,000 clones, about 81% of them seen once. The sequencing used PBMCs, collected before ibrutinib treatment. The receptors derive from a human donor with chronic lymphocytic leukemia. CDR3s include the opening cysteine and the closing phenylalanine or tryptophan. Fields, in order: V gene, J gene, D gene, CDR3 protein. A D gene is named only where the DNA matches it firmly.

>TRBV28|TRBJ1-3|TRBD1
CASGQTGEGSGNTIYF
>TRBV6-6|TRBJ2-2|-
CASSPKTGELFF
>TRBV7-9|TRBJ2-2|TRBD2
CASSTLAGEGTGELFF
>TRBV7-8|TRBJ2-7|-
CASSLVRSMRGEQYF
>TRBV19|TRBJ2-7|-
CASSKDRYEQYF
>TRBV2|TRBJ2-7|-
CATQPQSMSSYEQYF
>TRBV19|TRBJ1-1|-
CASSRHRDGTEAFF
>TRBV19|TRBJ1-4|-
CASSPGRGDWEKLFF
>TRBV7-6|TRBJ2-6|-
CASSLGGHAGANVLTF
>TRBV6-5|TRBJ1-1|TRBD1
CASRGQGGTEAFF
>TRBV7-8|TRBJ1-5|-
CASSQLGAFFRDQPQHF
>TRBV7-2|TRBJ1-1|-
CASSLVREAFF
>TRBV7-2|TRBJ1-5|-
CASSVDSDVSASNQPQHF
>TRBV5-1|TRBJ2-3|TRBD1
CASSYRQGANEGTQYF
>TRBV29-1|TRBJ2-7|-
CSVDPRGGREQYF
>TRBV9|TRBJ1-4|-
CASSVGGARGEKLFF
>TRBV19|TRBJ2-5|-
CASSMVGAETQYF
>TRBV7-9|TRBJ1-2|TRBD1
CASSRDRADGYTF
>TRBV7-3|TRBJ2-3|-
CASSQGDSAGTQYF
>TRBV7-8|TRBJ2-5|-
CASSLRPPTGQETQYF
>TRBV6-5|TRBJ1-2|-
CASSYGRGTYGYTF
>TRBV6-1|TRBJ2-1|TRBD2
CASMVAGARNEQFF
>TRBV19|TRBJ1-4|-
CASARGLNQEKLFF
>TRBV11-3|TRBJ2-3|-
CASSLCRAQECTDTQYF
>TRBV28|TRBJ2-4|TRBD1
CASTDRGRFAKNIQYF
>TRBV2|TRBJ2-7|-
CAGGRGSSYEQYF
>TRBV19|TRBJ1-2|TRBD1
CASTEQGAGGYTF
>TRBV5-6|TRBJ2-3|-
CASSLEPTDTQYF
>TRBV6-5|TRBJ2-1|-
CASSQIGGEQFF
>TRBV27|TRBJ2-7|TRBD1
CASSFRDRGREQYF